The 2 T cell receptor beta chains below were found in one sample sequenced in a study of blood T cell repertoires in COVID-19. The data were produced by immunoSEQ multiplex PCR, yet TCRdb's version contains in-frame clones alone and is incomplete. The profile shows approximately 74,000 clones, over 70% of them singletons. The material sequenced was peripheral blood. The receptors here all came from an older man with active or convalescent COVID-19.

In this sample, this clone turned up a few times. This chain connects TRBV11-3 to TRBJ2-1, with TRBD2 identical over 9 bases. V shed 5 bases and J 8 bases; nucleotides not matched to a gene: 13. This CDR3 has 16 residues. The V gene's germline CDR1 is SGHNT and CDR2 YENEEA. The CDR3 DNA sequence: TGTGCCAGCAGCCGCCGACCGGGACTAGCCGCCCATGAGCAGTTCTTC. It yields the protein CASSRRPGLAAHEQFF.

The chain carries TRBV28 and TRBJ2-6; 14 bases line up with TRBD2. Losses at the gene ends were 5 bases for V and 1 base for J; bases not matched to a gene: 4. CDR3 length: 18 amino acids. Germline loops: CDR1 MDHEN, CDR2 SYDVKM. The DNA of the CDR3 is TGTGCCAGCAGTCGGACTAGCGGGAGGTATTCTGGGGCCAACGTCCTGACTTTC. This encodes CASSRTSGRYSGANVLTF.